The 3 T cell receptor beta chains in this list originate from one sample, sequenced in a study of T cell repertoires in cytomegalovirus infection. TCRdb re-analysed the reads in MiXCR, keeping a single row per CDR3 protein. The sample lists 200,000 to 250,000 distinct CDR3 sequences; over 20% were seen once. Source material: CD8+ T cells from PBMCs. The origin of the receptors is a human donor in good health (CMV status not recorded). Some clones in this sample may be carry-over from other donors' samples.

The chain couples TRBV7-9 to TRBJ2-1; TRBD2 agrees at 8 bases. Germline CDR1 is SEHNR and CDR2 is FQNEAQ (reference sequence). The CDR3 is 13 amino acids. After removal of 5 bases from V and 9 bases from J, the junction contained 6 bases not matched to a gene. The CDR3 sequence is CASSPTGGIEQFF. The CDR3 coding sequence is TGTGCCAGCAGCCCAACGGGGGGGATTGAGCAGTTCTTC.

This clonotype has more than one count but fewer than ten. The chain recombines TRBV28 with TRBJ2-5; TRBD1 matches at 7 bases. CDR1 and CDR2 (germline): MDHEN, SYDVKM. Trimming took 2 bases from V and 4 from J; bases not matched to a gene: 10. The CDR3 is made up of 16 amino acids. The chain's CDR3 is CASSLGDSRFRETQYF. CDR3 in DNA: TGTGCCAGCAGTTTAGGGGACAGTCGATTCCGAGAGACCCAGTACTTC.

This clonotype was recorded many times. The chain joins TRBV7-2 to TRBJ1-5; D possibly corresponds to TRBD1 (5 bases). This CDR3 has 14 amino acids. CDR1 SGHTA and CDR2 FQGNSA come from the germline V gene. Trimming shortened V by 4 bases and J by 4 bases, and 11 bases separated the two germline ends. The DNA of the CDR3 is TGTGCCAGCAGCTCGGGACTGGGGAATCAGCCCCAGCATTTT. Amino acids: CASSSGLGNQPQHF.